The 26 T cell receptor beta chains below come from one sample, sequenced in a study of Ad26.COV2.S vaccination and SARS-CoV-2 variants. The assay was immunoSEQ multiplex PCR, and TCRdb's table has in-frame clones only and misses some. The sample lists nearly 95,000 clones; about four fifths were seen once. The specimen was peripheral blood, collected after recovery from COVID-19. Every receptor here comes from a human donor who had recovered from COVID-19.

The table lists this clone with a few counts. V usage is TRBV28 and J usage is TRBJ1-5; D not certain. Germline values: CDR1 MDHEN, CDR2 SYDVKM. This CDR3 contains 15 residues. Trimming shortened V by 2 bases and J by 2 bases, and 10 bases separated the two germline ends. In DNA, the CDR3 is TGTGCCAGCAGTTTAAGACCCCTTGGCAATCAGCCCCAGCATTTT. It yields the protein CASSLRPLGNQPQHF.

This rearrangement joins TRBV19 to TRBJ1-5, with a possible D match to TRBD1 (5 bases). The CDR3 runs to 14 residues. Deletions cut 7 bases from V and 5 bases from J, with 15 bases between. The V gene's germline CDR1 is LNHDA and CDR2 SQIVND (reference sequence). CDR3 sequence (DNA): TGTGCCAGTAAGCGGGATCAGGGAGATCAGCCCCAGCATTTT. Translating it yields CASKRDQGDQPQHF.

The chain carries TRBV7-9 and TRBJ1-4; 9 nucleotides line up with TRBD1. There are 14 residues in the CDR3. J gave up 3 bases and V 5 bases, and 1 base lay outside the gene matches. CDR1 is SEHNR and CDR2 is FQNEAQ in the germline V gene (reference sequence). CDR3 coding DNA: TGTGCCAGCAGCGACAGGGGGTCTAATGAAAAACTGTTTTTT. Translated: CASSDRGSNEKLFF.

The chain recombines TRBV28 with TRBJ2-1, with 11 bases aligning to TRBD2. The CDR3 is made up of 17 amino acids. The V and J ends lost 4 bases and 5 bases, in that order; junction bases with no gene match: 10. CDR1 and CDR2 from the germline V gene are MDHEN and SYDVKM. The CDR3 here is CASSSAASGRTDNEQFF. CDR3 DNA sequence: TGTGCCAGCAGTTCCGCCGCTAGCGGGAGGACCGACAATGAGCAGTTCTTC.

The chain carries TRBV9 and TRBJ2-1, with unresolved D. V lost 3 bases and J 4 bases, leaving 5 bases between the germline ends. The length of the CDR3 is 12 residues. CDR1 and CDR2 (germline): SGDLS, YYNGEE. The CDR3 reads CASSAGYNEQFF. The DNA for the CDR3 is TGTGCCAGCAGCGCGGGTTACAATGAGCAGTTCTTC.

The CDR3 sequence: CASSQGISLQGFSYEQYF. The CDR3 bases are TGTGCCAGCAGCCAAGGAATAAGCCTTCAGGGCTTCTCCTACGAGCAGTACTTC. The rearrangement links TRBV3-1 (or the pseudogene TRBV3-2) to TRBJ2-7, with TRBD1 as a possible D gene (5 bases). There are 18 residues in the CDR3. V lost 1 base and J 0 bases, leaving 19 bases between the germline ends. The germline gives CDR1 LGHDT, CDR2 YNNKEL (reference sequence).

This sequence joins TRBV11-2 and TRBJ2-1; the match to TRBD2 covers 9 bases. Germline CDR1 SGHAT, CDR2 FQNNGV. Germline trimming cut 5 bases from V and 7 bases from J; bases unmatched to any gene: 9. This CDR3 has 15 residues. The CDR3 loop is CASSEPGLARNEQFF. The CDR3 DNA follows: TGTGCCAGCAGCGAACCGGGACTAGCTAGGAATGAGCAGTTCTTC.

The J gene is TRBJ2-1, the V gene TRBV27; 13 bases match TRBD2. The germline V gene encodes CDR1 MNHEY and CDR2 SMNVEV (reference sequence). CDR3 length equals 16 residues. V lost 2 bases and J lost 6; bases outside the gene matches: 4. The CDR3 nucleotides are TGTGCCAGCAGTTTAGGGACTAGCGGGATCAGCAATGAGCAGTTCTTC. This encodes CASSLGTSGISNEQFF.

This rearrangement joins TRBV6-2 or TRBV6-3 to TRBJ2-4; D might be TRBD1 (5 bases). The CDR3 has 14 amino acids. The germline V and J ends were trimmed by 2 bases and 5 bases, with 10 bases remaining between them. CDR1 MNHEY and CDR2 SVGEGT come from the germline V gene. The CDR3: CASSYGQGQNIQYF. The CDR3 nucleotides are TGTGCCAGCAGTTACGGCCAGGGCCAAAACATTCAGTACTTC.

This clone was picked up a small number of times. This chain links TRBV7-8 with TRBJ1-1, with 8 bases matching TRBD1. The germline V gene has CDR1 SGHVS and CDR2 FQNEAQ. The ends lost 2 bases at V and 0 bases at J; junction bases unmatched: 8. The CDR3 runs to 17 residues. The CDR3 sequence: CASSLRPRGPVNTEAFF. CDR3 DNA: TGTGCCAGCAGCTTAAGACCCAGGGGGCCTGTGAACACTGAAGCTTTCTTT.

The genes are TRBV6-2 or TRBV6-3 and TRBJ2-7, with D uncertain. The V end lost 0 bases, the J end lost 3 bases, and 6 bases lay between the germline ends. CDR1 and CDR2 (germline): MNHEY, SVGEGT. This CDR3 region has 13 residues. The CDR3 coding sequence is TGTGCCAGCAGTTACTCGATGAGCTACGAGCAGTACTTC. It yields the protein CASSYSMSYEQYF.

This clone was observed a handful of times. The chain combines TRBV11-2 with TRBJ1-1; possibly TRBD1 for D (6 bases). Trimming left V 7 bases short and J 1 base short, with 16 bases between. CDR3 length: 15 amino acids. Germline assignment: CDR1 SGHAT and CDR2 FQNNGV. The CDR3 loop is CASNLHTQGNTEAFF. CDR3 sequence (DNA): TGTGCCAGCAACCTTCACACACAGGGGAACACTGAAGCTTTCTTT.

V is TRBV10-3 and J is TRBJ2-2; D is perhaps TRBD2 (5 bases). V was clipped by 4 bases and J by 8 bases, with 17 bases between them. Looked up from germline, CDR1 is ENHRY and CDR2 is SYGVKD. The CDR3 is made up of 15 amino acids. The DNA for the CDR3 is TGTGCCATCAGTGCCGTGCCGGCGTCGGGGGGGGAGCTGTTTTTT. This encodes CAISAVPASGGELFF.

The chain couples TRBV28 to TRBJ2-7; D uncertain. This CDR3 is built from 14 residues. The V gene lost 4 bases and the J gene lost 0 bases, with 10 bases spanning the gap. Germline CDR1 is MDHEN and CDR2 is SYDVKM. CDR3 sequence (DNA): TGTGCCAGCAGTTCGGCAGAGATCTCCTACGAGCAGTACTTC. Protein: CASSSAEISYEQYF.

The chain combines TRBV4-1 with TRBJ1-3; possible D gene TRBD1, 6 bases. The ends were cut back, 1 base at V and 7 bases at J, with 23 bases in the middle. The germline V gene encodes CDR1 MGHRA and CDR2 YSYEKL. The CDR3 spans 18 residues. The CDR3 bases are TGCGCCAGCAGCCAAGGAGGGTCCCAAATTCGAACAGGGAACACCATATATTTT. Translated: CASSQGGSQIRTGNTIYF.

The chain uses TRBV7-8 and TRBJ2-3; 9 nucleotides match TRBD2. The CDR3 totals 14 residues. Per germline, CDR1 SGHVS and CDR2 FQNEAQ. V was clipped by 1 base and J by 4 bases; unmatched bases: 0. CDR3 nucleotide sequence: TGTGCCAGCAGCTTAGTAGCGGGAGCAGATACGCAGTATTTT. The encoded protein is CASSLVAGADTQYF.

The chain employs TRBV5-4 and TRBJ2-3; the match to TRBD2 covers 9 bases. CDR3 size: 13 residues. The J segment lost 14 bases and the V segment lost 9 bases, leaving 16 bases of the junction unmatched. CDR1 SGHNT and CDR2 YYREEE come from the germline V gene (reference sequence). CDR3: CATLAGRKGPWYF. CDR3 bases: TGTGCCACCCTAGCGGGACGGAAGGGGCCGTGGTATTTT.

The V gene is TRBV7-2, the J gene TRBJ1-5; 7 nucleotides agree with TRBD1. V shed 5 bases and J 7 bases; nucleotides not matched to a gene: 5. Germline V lookup: CDR1 SGHTA, CDR2 FQGNSA. This CDR3 spans 13 amino acids. CDR3 amino acids: CASSPDRVQPQHF. In DNA, the CDR3 is TGTGCCAGCAGCCCAGACAGGGTACAGCCCCAGCATTTT.

This clone was seen a single time. This sequence joins TRBV3-1 (or the pseudogene TRBV3-2) and TRBJ1-2, with 7 bases matching TRBD1. This CDR3 is 15 amino acids long. From germline, CDR1 is LGHDT and CDR2 YNNKEL (reference sequence). V gave up 4 bases and J gave up 7 bases; unmatched junction bases: 12. For the CDR3, the DNA is TGTGCCAGCAGCCGCCGGGACAGCCTCTTCCTTGGCTACACCTTC. Its protein is CASSRRDSLFLGYTF.

The V gene is TRBV10-1, the J gene TRBJ1-6; D is possibly TRBD1 (6 bases). Germline V CDR1 and CDR2: WNHNN, SYGVQD (reference sequence). This CDR3 has 16 amino acids. Trimming took 6 bases from V and 7 from J, leaving 19 bases between them. The CDR3 nucleotides read TGCGCCAGCAGAACCGCGGGACATTCAGGGAATTCACCCCTCCACTTT. Protein: CASRTAGHSGNSPLHF.

About this clone itself: This sample also contains other DNA sequences that code for the same CDR3. The chain couples TRBV18 to TRBJ2-7; D gene uncertain. The length of the CDR3 is 12 residues. Germline loops: CDR1 KGHSH, CDR2 LQKENI. The V end was cut by 2 bases, the J end by 1 base, with 3 bases between. CDR3 protein: CASSPESYEQYF. In DNA form, the CDR3 reads TGTGCCAGCTCACCAGAGTCCTACGAGCAGTACTTC.

The V and J genes are TRBV7-9 and TRBJ1-1; TRBD1 agrees at 10 bases. Germline CDR1 and CDR2: SEHNR and FQNEAQ (reference sequence). The V gene end was trimmed by 5 bases and the J gene end by 5 bases; junction bases not matched to a gene: 11. The CDR3 is 16 residues long. This CDR3 is CASSHPLGTGVTEAFF. DNA for the CDR3: TGTGCCAGCAGCCACCCACTAGGGACAGGGGTAACTGAAGCTTTCTTT.

This chain joins TRBV28 and TRBJ2-5, with 16 bases that match TRBD2. Germline V gives CDR1 MDHEN, CDR2 SYDVKM. V gave up 8 bases and J gave up 5 bases; unmatched junction bases: 20. The CDR3 is 20 residues long. CDR3 nucleotide sequence: TGTGCCAGCTTTTTCTTATTCCCGGGACTAGCGGGAGGGCCGGGGGAGACCCAGTACTTC. It specifies CASFFLFPGLAGGPGETQYF.

The J gene is TRBJ1-2, the V gene TRBV5-1; 9 bases align to TRBD1. The CDR3 totals 15 residues. V shed 3 bases and J 7 bases; nucleotides not matched to a gene: 10. Germline-derived CDR1 and CDR2 are SGHRS and YFSETQ. CDR3 DNA: TGCGCCAGCAGCTCCATGGGGGGACAGGGAACTGGCTACACCTTC. It codes for CASSSMGGQGTGYTF.

Concerning this clone itself: Other DNA sequences in this sample translate to the same CDR3. The genes are TRBV7-3 and TRBJ2-3; 7 nucleotides line up with TRBD2. The CDR3 is 19 amino acids. The V and J ends lost 1 base and 6 bases, in that order; junction bases with no gene match: 19. Germline assignment: CDR1 SGHTA and CDR2 FQGTGA. The CDR3 protein is CASSLRGERASGRRDTQYF. The CDR3 DNA follows: TGTGCCAGCAGCTTAAGGGGAGAGCGCGCTAGCGGAAGGAGGGATACGCAGTATTTT.

The CDR3 region is CASSYVVGTYEQYF. The CDR3 DNA follows: TGTGCCAGCAGTTACGTCGTTGGAACCTACGAGCAGTACTTC. The V and J genes are TRBV6-5 and TRBJ2-7; D is uncertain. The CDR3 totals 14 residues. V was trimmed by 2 bases and J by 2 bases, leaving 10 bases between them. The V gene's germline CDR1 is MNHEY and CDR2 SVGAGI.